Below are 27 T cell receptor beta chains sequenced from a single sample in a study of early T cells in non-severe SARS-CoV-2 infection. TCRdb re-called the 5' RACE reads with MiXCR, one entry per CDR3 protein. The sample holds roughly 28,000 distinct CDR3 sequences; 4.4% are singletons and the top ten take more than 9.5%. Sample: whole blood. The receptors shown here come from an adult who was a healthcare worker with PCR-confirmed SARS-CoV-2 infection or an uninfected control (not recorded which).

This clonotype was recorded many times. The V gene is TRBV3-1, the J gene TRBJ2-2, with 7 bases identical to TRBD2. This CDR3 region has 17 residues. V shed 4 bases and J 0 bases; nucleotides not matched to a gene: 8. The V gene's germline CDR1 is LGHDT and CDR2 YNNKEL (reference sequence). The CDR3 is CASSLGLAEANTGELFF. CDR3 nucleotide sequence: TGTGCCAGCAGCCTGGGCCTAGCGGAAGCGAACACCGGGGAGCTGTTTTTT.

This clonotype came up many times. This rearrangement joins TRBV18 to TRBJ1-1; a weak D match, TRBD1 (6 bases). The CDR3 has 13 amino acids. Trimming removed 1 base from V and 7 bases from J, with 10 bases in between. Germline-derived CDR1 and CDR2 are KGHSH and LQKENI. CDR3 sequence: CASSPRGADEAFF. The CDR3 coding sequence is TGTGCCAGCTCACCACGGGGGGCGGATGAAGCTTTCTTT.

This clonotype came up a few times. The V gene is TRBV5-4, the J gene TRBJ2-2, with unresolved D. The CDR3 covers 12 residues. V lost 0 bases and J lost 6, with 3 bases in between. Germline lookup yields CDR1 SGHNT and CDR2 YYREEE (reference sequence). The CDR3 DNA reads as TGTGCCAGCAGCTTGGGGGCCGGGGAGCTGTTTTTT. Protein sequence: CASSLGAGELFF. The entire variable domain, with the rest obtained from reference TRBV5-4 and TRBJ2-2, is as follows: ETGVTQSPTHLIKTRGQQVTLRCSSQSGHNTVSWYQQALGQGPQFIFQYYREEENGRGNFPPRFSGLQFPNYSSELNVNALELDDSALYLCASSLGAGELFFGEGSRLTVL.

A few counts support this clonotype. The gene calls are TRBV2 and TRBJ2-1; no reliable D call. Trimming left V 9 bases short and J 3 bases short, with 9 bases between. CDR1 and CDR2 (germline): SNHLY, FYNNEI. The CDR3 contains 12 residues. CDR3 sequence: CASTPDYNEQFF. CDR3 sequence (DNA): TGTGCCAGTACCCCCGACTACAATGAGCAGTTCTTC.

At least ten counts were recorded for this clonotype. This chain uses TRBV4-1 with TRBJ2-1, with a tentative D call TRBD1 (6 bases). Deletions cut 4 bases from V and 4 bases from J, with 11 bases between. This CDR3 has 14 residues. Germline V gives CDR1 MGHRA, CDR2 YSYEKL. Here the CDR3 DNA reads TGCGCCAGCAGCCCCTCAGGGGCTTACAATGAGCAGTTCTTC. Translated, it gives CASSPSGAYNEQFF.

The chain is built from TRBV12-3 or TRBV12-4 and TRBJ1-3; 7 positions match TRBD1. CDR3 length equals 12 residues. V lost 11 bases, J lost 0 bases, and 1 base stayed unmatched. CDR3 residues: CAWDSSGNTIYF. CDR3 nucleotides: TGTGCCTGGGACAGCTCTGGAAACACCATATATTTT.

Many counts were recorded for this clonotype. The chain couples TRBV5-1 to TRBJ1-1; a weak D match, TRBD1 (6 bases). The germline CDR1 and CDR2 sequences are SGHRS and YFSETQ. The V gene lost 4 bases and the J gene lost 1 base, with 11 bases spanning the gap. The CDR3 consists of 14 residues. The CDR3, as DNA: TGCGCCAGCAGCGCACAGGGTCCGAACACTGAAGCTTTCTTT. As protein: CASSAQGPNTEAFF.

This clonotype was counted at least ten times. V usage is TRBV6-2 or TRBV6-3 and J usage is TRBJ1-2, with D unresolved. Germline-derived CDR1 and CDR2 are MNHEY and SVGEGT. With 2 bases removed from V and 1 base from J, the gap between germline ends came to 11 bases. This CDR3 is built from 15 residues. This CDR3 reads CASSYGLSSNYGYTF. The CDR3 coding sequence is TGTGCCAGCAGTTACGGCCTCTCAAGTAACTATGGCTACACCTTC.

This clonotype was picked up many times. CDR3 amino acids: CASSLLEGRETQYF. The CDR3 coding sequence is TGTGCCAGCAGCTTACTGGAGGGACGAGAGACCCAGTACTTC. The V call is TRBV13, the J call TRBJ2-5; a weak D match, TRBD2 (6 bases). Per the germline V gene, CDR1 is PRHDT and CDR2 is FYEKMQ (reference sequence). The CDR3 is 14 residues long. V dropped 2 bases and J dropped 4 bases, with 11 bases sitting between them.

This clonotype was seen many times. This sequence joins TRBV4-2 and TRBJ2-1; D gene uncertain. There are 16 residues in the CDR3. V lost 3 bases and J 4 bases, leaving 16 bases between the germline ends. CDR1 and CDR2 (germline): LGHNA, YNFKEQ. Here the CDR3 reads CASSHGSVKDYNEQFF. CDR3 in DNA: TGTGCCAGCAGCCATGGTTCCGTCAAAGATTACAATGAGCAGTTCTTC.

There are many counts of this clonotype. The chain carries TRBV5-5 and TRBJ2-7; D is ambiguous. This CDR3 has 15 amino acids. The V gene lost 4 bases and the J gene lost 3 bases, with 17 bases spanning the gap. Germline CDR1 SGHKS, CDR2 YYEKEE (reference sequence). The DNA for the CDR3 is TGTGCCAGCAGCCTCCGACCAGGATCTGACTACGAGCAGTACTTC. This translates into CASSLRPGSDYEQYF. Using reference TRBV5-5 and TRBJ2-7 for the parts outside the CDR3, the full variable domain is DAGVTQSPTHLIKTRGQQVTLRCSPISGHKSVSWYQQVLGQGPQFIFQYYEKEERGRGNFPDRFSARQFPNYSSELNVNALLLGDSALYLCASSLRPGSDYEQYFGPGTRLTVT.

This clonotype was counted at least ten times. The rearrangement joins TRBV10-3 to TRBJ2-1, with 10 nucleotides matching TRBD2. Germline CDR1 ENHRY, CDR2 SYGVKD. This CDR3 contains 15 residues. The J segment lost 4 bases and the V segment lost 6 bases, leaving 6 bases of the junction unmatched. In nucleotides, the CDR3 is TGTGCCATCAGAACTAGCGGGAATTTATACAATGAGCAGTTCTTC. Protein sequence: CAIRTSGNLYNEQFF.

In its sample, this clonotype was seen many times. This rearrangement joins TRBV6-2 or TRBV6-3 to TRBJ2-2; tentatively, D is TRBD1 (6 bases). CDR3 size: 14 residues. With 2 bases removed from V and 7 bases from J, the gap between germline ends came to 11 bases. CDR1 and CDR2 (germline): MNHEY, SVGEGT. This CDR3 is CASSYNRVIGELFF. The DNA for the CDR3 is TGTGCCAGCAGTTACAACAGGGTCATCGGGGAGCTGTTTTTT.

The gene calls are TRBV5-7 and TRBJ2-7; 8 bases are a match to TRBD1. TRBV5-7 is reported as an ORF; its role is uncertain. The CDR3 consists of 14 residues. The ends lost 1 base at V and 2 bases at J; junction bases unmatched: 2. In DNA form, the CDR3 reads TGTGCCAGCAGCTTGCAGGGACAGGCCTACGAGCAGTACTTC. It specifies CASSLQGQAYEQYF.

This clonotype appeared many times. This chain joins TRBV10-3 and TRBJ2-2; 9 positions agree with TRBD1. The CDR3 covers 14 residues. V was pared by 4 bases and J by 6 bases, with 3 bases of the junction left unmatched. CDR1 and CDR2 from the germline V gene are ENHRY and SYGVKD. The CDR3 loop is CAISGRQGAGELFF. CDR3 sequence (DNA): TGTGCCATCAGTGGCCGACAGGGGGCCGGGGAGCTGTTTTTT.

This clonotype was counted at least ten times. The CDR3, as DNA: TGTGCCAGCAGCTTATACGGGGAACAGAGCACAGATACGCAGTATTTT. This sequence encodes CASSLYGEQSTDTQYF. The rearrangement uses TRBV7-9 and TRBJ2-3, with TRBD2 as a possible D gene (5 bases). Germline assignment: CDR1 SEHNR and CDR2 FQNEAQ (reference sequence). The CDR3 is 16 amino acids. The V end lost 2 bases, the J end lost 0 bases, and 12 bases lay between the germline ends. Filled out from reference TRBV7-9 and TRBJ2-3, the complete variable domain reads DTGVSQNPRHKITKRGQNVTFRCDPISEHNRLYWYRQTLGQGPEFLTYFQNEAQLEKSRLLSDRFSAERPKGSFSTLEIQRTEQGDSAMYLCASSLYGEQSTDTQYFGPGTRLTVL.

In this sample, this clonotype turned up many times. The chain joins TRBV7-2 to TRBJ1-6, with 8 bases matching TRBD1. This CDR3 has 18 amino acids. From germline, CDR1 is SGHTA and CDR2 FQGNSA. V shed 2 bases, J shed 8 bases, and the junction held 14 bases outside the gene matches. The CDR3 nucleotides read TGTGCCAGCAGCTTATCCCCTCAGCGACAGGGGAAAGATTCACCCCTCCACTTT. Protein product: CASSLSPQRQGKDSPLHF.

The table lists this clonotype with a few counts. This chain uses TRBV20-1 with TRBJ2-7; no reliable D call. The CDR3 has 12 amino acids. Germline V gene lookup returns CDR1 DFQATT and CDR2 SNEGSKA (reference sequence). Trimming removed 7 bases from V and 2 bases from J, with 12 bases in between. CDR3: CSVTQGPYEQYF. In DNA form, the CDR3 reads TGCAGTGTTACCCAAGGGCCCTACGAGCAGTACTTC.

This clonotype was counted at least ten times. This chain uses TRBV20-1 with TRBJ2-4, with 13 bases identical to TRBD2. Germline V lookup: CDR1 DFQATT, CDR2 SNEGSKA (reference sequence). This CDR3 is built from 17 residues. The ends lost 0 bases at V and 6 bases at J; junction bases unmatched: 8. The CDR3 sequence is CSARDPRTSGSLNIQYF. CDR3 nucleotides: TGCAGTGCTAGAGATCCGCGGACTAGCGGGAGTTTAAACATTCAGTACTTC.

This clonotype was seen many times. The chain combines TRBV2 with TRBJ2-1, with TRBD2 identical over 7 bases. After removal of 11 bases from V and 0 bases from J, the junction contained 10 bases not matched to a gene. The length of the CDR3 is 15 residues. Germline V gene data show CDR1 as SNHLY and CDR2 as FYNNEI. The CDR3 loop reads CASKGRENSYNEQFF. The CDR3 bases are TGTGCCTCAAAGGGGAGGGAGAACTCCTACAATGAGCAGTTCTTC. The variable domain in full, completed from reference TRBV2 and TRBJ2-1, reads EPEVTQTPSHQVTQMGQEVILRCVPISNHLYFYWYRQILGQKVEFLVSFYNNEISEKSEIFDDQFSVERPDGSNFTLKIRSTKLEDSAMYFCASKGRENSYNEQFFGPGTRLTVL.

Many counts were recorded for this clonotype. J is TRBJ2-1 and V is TRBV20-1, with 7 bases lining up with TRBD1. The germline gives CDR1 DFQATT, CDR2 SNEGSKA (reference sequence). The CDR3 length is 14 residues. Losses at the gene ends were 6 bases for V and 4 bases for J; bases not matched to a gene: 9. The CDR3 bases are TGCAGTGCGTACGACAGGGCCCAATACAATGAGCAGTTCTTC. It codes for CSAYDRAQYNEQFF.

This clonotype was picked up many times. This sequence joins TRBV6-6 and TRBJ2-3; no clear D. V dropped 5 bases and J dropped 0 bases, with 12 bases sitting between them. Germline-derived CDR1 and CDR2 are MNHNY and SVGAGI (reference sequence). The CDR3 is made up of 15 amino acids. Here the CDR3 reads CASSLPPGSTDTQYF. The DNA of the CDR3 is TGTGCCAGCAGTCTCCCCCCCGGGAGCACAGATACGCAGTATTTT.

This clonotype was counted at least ten times. The CDR3 DNA follows: TGCGCCAGCAGCATTACTAGCGGGCGAAACAATGAGCAGTTCTTC. Translation: CASSITSGRNNEQFF. V and J are TRBV5-1 and TRBJ2-1; 9 nucleotides agree with TRBD2. The CDR3 length is 15 residues. Trimming cost V 4 bases and J 5 bases; bases outside gene matches: 7. Looked up from germline, CDR1 is SGHRS and CDR2 is YFSETQ.

The V call is TRBV24-1, the J call TRBJ2-1; D not resolved. Germline-derived CDR1 and CDR2 are KGHDR and SFDVKD. CDR3 length: 13 amino acids. V lost 4 bases to trimming and J lost 9 bases, with 12 bases between them. The CDR3, as DNA: TGTGCCACCAGTGACTTTAGCTGGGGTGAGCAGTTCTTC. Its translation: CATSDFSWGEQFF.

This clonotype was seen at least ten times. V is TRBV29-1 and J is TRBJ2-1, with TRBD2 matching over 10 bases. Germline V lookup: CDR1 SQVTM, CDR2 ANQGSEA. With 6 bases clipped from V and 3 bases from J, the junction kept 5 bases outside the gene matches. The length of the CDR3 is 14 residues. The CDR3 spells CSVTLAGDYNEQFF. CDR3 nucleotide sequence: TGCAGCGTAACGCTAGCGGGAGACTACAATGAGCAGTTCTTC.

This clonotype has a count of ten or more. The CDR3 loop is CASSLKGHQPQHF. CDR3 DNA: TGTGCCAGCAGTTTAAAGGGTCATCAGCCCCAGCATTTT. V is TRBV28 and J is TRBJ1-5; D ambiguous. Trimming took 2 bases from V and 5 from J, leaving 7 bases between them. Per germline, CDR1 MDHEN and CDR2 SYDVKM. There are 13 residues in the CDR3.

This clonotype was seen ten or more times. The chain has TRBV29-1 and TRBJ2-2, with D unresolved. The CDR3 is made up of 12 amino acids. Trimming left V 7 bases short and J 2 bases short, with 8 bases between. In germline, CDR1 is SQVTM, CDR2 ANQGSEA. The CDR3 is CSAERNTGELFF. In DNA, the CDR3 is TGCAGCGCCGAGAGAAACACCGGGGAGCTGTTTTTT.